A selection of T cell receptor beta chains follows, all from one sample in a study of siplizumab effects on memory and regulatory T cells. Libraries were prepared by immunoSEQ multiplex PCR; TCRdb keeps only in-frame clonotypes and omits some of them. The table records 50,000 to 75,000 clones, roughly 85% of them present only once. The sequencing sample was made of memory CD4+ T cells sorted from blood. All receptors come from a human donor in good health. CDR3s include the opening cysteine and the closing phenylalanine or tryptophan. Each record gives: D gene, J gene, V gene, clone size, CDR3 DNA, CDR3 protein. The D gene is left open where the match is weak. The size entry is marked missing in some rows and otherwise reads once, few, many or a size class.

TRBD2,TRBJ2-2,TRBV6-5,.,TGTGCCAGCAGTTACCGGGACTACCCCACCGGGGAGCTGTTTTTT,CASSYRDYPTGELFF
TRBD2,TRBJ2-5,TRBV14,few,TGTGCCAGCAGCCAACAGCTAGCGGGCTCCCAAGAGACCCAGTACTTC,CASSQQLAGSQETQYF
.,TRBJ2-7,TRBV21-1,once,TGTGCCAGCAGCAACATAACAGGGGAGACCCCTGGCGAGCAGTACTTC,CASSNITGETPGEQYF
.,TRBJ2-3,TRBV11-2,.,TGTGCCAGCAGCCTGCCGACTAGAGATACGCAGTATTTT,CASSLPTRDTQYF
TRBD2,TRBJ2-7,TRBV28,.,TGTGCCAGCAGATATACTAGCGGGGGGGCCTACGAGCAGTACTTC,CASRYTSGGAYEQYF
.,TRBJ1-1,TRBV6-1,.,TGTGCCAGCAGCCCCACAGGGAAGAACACTGAAGCTTTCTTT,CASSPTGKNTEAFF
.,TRBJ1-5,TRBV4-3,.,TGCGCCAGCAGCCAAAGCCATAGCAATCAGCCCCAGCATTTT,CASSQSHSNQPQHF
.,TRBJ2-3,TRBV27,.,TGTGCCAGCAGTACTTCCCAGAGATCGGGGGCGGCGACAGATACGCAGTATTTT,CASSTSQRSGAATDTQYF
.,TRBJ2-5,TRBV5-6,few,TGTGCCAGCAGCTGGTGGACGGGGGCAGAGACCCAGTACTTC,CASSWWTGAETQYF
.,TRBJ1-6,TRBV23-1,.,TGCGCCTTTGGATGGGACTCCCAGAATTCACCCCTCCACTTT,CAFGWDSQNSPLHF
.,TRBJ2-2,TRBV7-3,.,TGTGCCAGCAGCTTAACGTCGAGGTCCGCGATTGGCACCGGGGAGCTGTTTTTT,CASSLTSRSAIGTGELFF
.,TRBJ2-7,TRBV9,.,TGTGCCAGCAGCGTAGAAGGGACCCTGACCGAGCAGTACTTC,CASSVEGTLTEQYF
.,TRBJ2-3,TRBV21-1,few,TGTGCCCTAGGTAAGGGGCGCCCGCGCACAGATACGCAGTATTTT,CALGKGRPRTDTQYF
.,TRBJ1-1,TRBV29-1,.,TGCAGCGTCAGGACAGACCTGAACACTGAAGCTTTCTTT,CSVRTDLNTEAFF
TRBD2,TRBJ2-1,TRBV6-5,few,TGTGCCAGCAGAGGCGGGGGAGGGGATGAGCAGTTCTTC,CASRGGGGDEQFF
.,TRBJ1-6,TRBV6-4,.,TGTGCCAGCAGTGACTCAGCGGGGGGTTCACCCCTCCACTTT,CASSDSAGGSPLHF
TRBD1,TRBJ1-6,TRBV10-1,.,TGCGCCAGCAGTGAGATTTTGGGTACAGGGGGCGAAGAGGCACCCCTCCACTTT,CASSEILGTGGEEAPLHF